Listed here is a single T cell receptor (beta chain). This record belongs to a study of blood T cell repertoires in COVID-19. Across the whole study: Sources were T cells, B-cell-depleted T cells, or PBMCs; the material itself was cDNA or gDNA.

Participants came from some 26 US areas, aged about 18 to 95 years. Self-reported history from a screening survey and questionnaire set each donor's cohort. Per the study methods: How many nucleated cells were present was estimated from reference gene primer amplification. This table comes from immunoSEQ multiplex PCR, and its TCRdb copy is limited to in-frame clones, with some not included. D and trimming come from the DNA, and the V and J calls and clone size come from that table. The sample yields about 340,000 clones, approximately 86% seen once. The V end was cut by 5 bases, the J end by 2 bases, with 9 bases between. The CDR3 extends over 13 amino acids.

The sample was PBMCs or T cells enriched from blood (not recorded which). This TCR was sampled from a woman between 40 and 50 years old with acute COVID-19. The rearrangement joins TRBV12-3 or TRBV12-4 to TRBJ1-2; D unresolved. Written as DNA, the CDR3 is TGTGCCAGCAGTCCGCCAGGCAACTATGGCTACACCTTC. Translated, it gives CASSPPGNYGYTF.